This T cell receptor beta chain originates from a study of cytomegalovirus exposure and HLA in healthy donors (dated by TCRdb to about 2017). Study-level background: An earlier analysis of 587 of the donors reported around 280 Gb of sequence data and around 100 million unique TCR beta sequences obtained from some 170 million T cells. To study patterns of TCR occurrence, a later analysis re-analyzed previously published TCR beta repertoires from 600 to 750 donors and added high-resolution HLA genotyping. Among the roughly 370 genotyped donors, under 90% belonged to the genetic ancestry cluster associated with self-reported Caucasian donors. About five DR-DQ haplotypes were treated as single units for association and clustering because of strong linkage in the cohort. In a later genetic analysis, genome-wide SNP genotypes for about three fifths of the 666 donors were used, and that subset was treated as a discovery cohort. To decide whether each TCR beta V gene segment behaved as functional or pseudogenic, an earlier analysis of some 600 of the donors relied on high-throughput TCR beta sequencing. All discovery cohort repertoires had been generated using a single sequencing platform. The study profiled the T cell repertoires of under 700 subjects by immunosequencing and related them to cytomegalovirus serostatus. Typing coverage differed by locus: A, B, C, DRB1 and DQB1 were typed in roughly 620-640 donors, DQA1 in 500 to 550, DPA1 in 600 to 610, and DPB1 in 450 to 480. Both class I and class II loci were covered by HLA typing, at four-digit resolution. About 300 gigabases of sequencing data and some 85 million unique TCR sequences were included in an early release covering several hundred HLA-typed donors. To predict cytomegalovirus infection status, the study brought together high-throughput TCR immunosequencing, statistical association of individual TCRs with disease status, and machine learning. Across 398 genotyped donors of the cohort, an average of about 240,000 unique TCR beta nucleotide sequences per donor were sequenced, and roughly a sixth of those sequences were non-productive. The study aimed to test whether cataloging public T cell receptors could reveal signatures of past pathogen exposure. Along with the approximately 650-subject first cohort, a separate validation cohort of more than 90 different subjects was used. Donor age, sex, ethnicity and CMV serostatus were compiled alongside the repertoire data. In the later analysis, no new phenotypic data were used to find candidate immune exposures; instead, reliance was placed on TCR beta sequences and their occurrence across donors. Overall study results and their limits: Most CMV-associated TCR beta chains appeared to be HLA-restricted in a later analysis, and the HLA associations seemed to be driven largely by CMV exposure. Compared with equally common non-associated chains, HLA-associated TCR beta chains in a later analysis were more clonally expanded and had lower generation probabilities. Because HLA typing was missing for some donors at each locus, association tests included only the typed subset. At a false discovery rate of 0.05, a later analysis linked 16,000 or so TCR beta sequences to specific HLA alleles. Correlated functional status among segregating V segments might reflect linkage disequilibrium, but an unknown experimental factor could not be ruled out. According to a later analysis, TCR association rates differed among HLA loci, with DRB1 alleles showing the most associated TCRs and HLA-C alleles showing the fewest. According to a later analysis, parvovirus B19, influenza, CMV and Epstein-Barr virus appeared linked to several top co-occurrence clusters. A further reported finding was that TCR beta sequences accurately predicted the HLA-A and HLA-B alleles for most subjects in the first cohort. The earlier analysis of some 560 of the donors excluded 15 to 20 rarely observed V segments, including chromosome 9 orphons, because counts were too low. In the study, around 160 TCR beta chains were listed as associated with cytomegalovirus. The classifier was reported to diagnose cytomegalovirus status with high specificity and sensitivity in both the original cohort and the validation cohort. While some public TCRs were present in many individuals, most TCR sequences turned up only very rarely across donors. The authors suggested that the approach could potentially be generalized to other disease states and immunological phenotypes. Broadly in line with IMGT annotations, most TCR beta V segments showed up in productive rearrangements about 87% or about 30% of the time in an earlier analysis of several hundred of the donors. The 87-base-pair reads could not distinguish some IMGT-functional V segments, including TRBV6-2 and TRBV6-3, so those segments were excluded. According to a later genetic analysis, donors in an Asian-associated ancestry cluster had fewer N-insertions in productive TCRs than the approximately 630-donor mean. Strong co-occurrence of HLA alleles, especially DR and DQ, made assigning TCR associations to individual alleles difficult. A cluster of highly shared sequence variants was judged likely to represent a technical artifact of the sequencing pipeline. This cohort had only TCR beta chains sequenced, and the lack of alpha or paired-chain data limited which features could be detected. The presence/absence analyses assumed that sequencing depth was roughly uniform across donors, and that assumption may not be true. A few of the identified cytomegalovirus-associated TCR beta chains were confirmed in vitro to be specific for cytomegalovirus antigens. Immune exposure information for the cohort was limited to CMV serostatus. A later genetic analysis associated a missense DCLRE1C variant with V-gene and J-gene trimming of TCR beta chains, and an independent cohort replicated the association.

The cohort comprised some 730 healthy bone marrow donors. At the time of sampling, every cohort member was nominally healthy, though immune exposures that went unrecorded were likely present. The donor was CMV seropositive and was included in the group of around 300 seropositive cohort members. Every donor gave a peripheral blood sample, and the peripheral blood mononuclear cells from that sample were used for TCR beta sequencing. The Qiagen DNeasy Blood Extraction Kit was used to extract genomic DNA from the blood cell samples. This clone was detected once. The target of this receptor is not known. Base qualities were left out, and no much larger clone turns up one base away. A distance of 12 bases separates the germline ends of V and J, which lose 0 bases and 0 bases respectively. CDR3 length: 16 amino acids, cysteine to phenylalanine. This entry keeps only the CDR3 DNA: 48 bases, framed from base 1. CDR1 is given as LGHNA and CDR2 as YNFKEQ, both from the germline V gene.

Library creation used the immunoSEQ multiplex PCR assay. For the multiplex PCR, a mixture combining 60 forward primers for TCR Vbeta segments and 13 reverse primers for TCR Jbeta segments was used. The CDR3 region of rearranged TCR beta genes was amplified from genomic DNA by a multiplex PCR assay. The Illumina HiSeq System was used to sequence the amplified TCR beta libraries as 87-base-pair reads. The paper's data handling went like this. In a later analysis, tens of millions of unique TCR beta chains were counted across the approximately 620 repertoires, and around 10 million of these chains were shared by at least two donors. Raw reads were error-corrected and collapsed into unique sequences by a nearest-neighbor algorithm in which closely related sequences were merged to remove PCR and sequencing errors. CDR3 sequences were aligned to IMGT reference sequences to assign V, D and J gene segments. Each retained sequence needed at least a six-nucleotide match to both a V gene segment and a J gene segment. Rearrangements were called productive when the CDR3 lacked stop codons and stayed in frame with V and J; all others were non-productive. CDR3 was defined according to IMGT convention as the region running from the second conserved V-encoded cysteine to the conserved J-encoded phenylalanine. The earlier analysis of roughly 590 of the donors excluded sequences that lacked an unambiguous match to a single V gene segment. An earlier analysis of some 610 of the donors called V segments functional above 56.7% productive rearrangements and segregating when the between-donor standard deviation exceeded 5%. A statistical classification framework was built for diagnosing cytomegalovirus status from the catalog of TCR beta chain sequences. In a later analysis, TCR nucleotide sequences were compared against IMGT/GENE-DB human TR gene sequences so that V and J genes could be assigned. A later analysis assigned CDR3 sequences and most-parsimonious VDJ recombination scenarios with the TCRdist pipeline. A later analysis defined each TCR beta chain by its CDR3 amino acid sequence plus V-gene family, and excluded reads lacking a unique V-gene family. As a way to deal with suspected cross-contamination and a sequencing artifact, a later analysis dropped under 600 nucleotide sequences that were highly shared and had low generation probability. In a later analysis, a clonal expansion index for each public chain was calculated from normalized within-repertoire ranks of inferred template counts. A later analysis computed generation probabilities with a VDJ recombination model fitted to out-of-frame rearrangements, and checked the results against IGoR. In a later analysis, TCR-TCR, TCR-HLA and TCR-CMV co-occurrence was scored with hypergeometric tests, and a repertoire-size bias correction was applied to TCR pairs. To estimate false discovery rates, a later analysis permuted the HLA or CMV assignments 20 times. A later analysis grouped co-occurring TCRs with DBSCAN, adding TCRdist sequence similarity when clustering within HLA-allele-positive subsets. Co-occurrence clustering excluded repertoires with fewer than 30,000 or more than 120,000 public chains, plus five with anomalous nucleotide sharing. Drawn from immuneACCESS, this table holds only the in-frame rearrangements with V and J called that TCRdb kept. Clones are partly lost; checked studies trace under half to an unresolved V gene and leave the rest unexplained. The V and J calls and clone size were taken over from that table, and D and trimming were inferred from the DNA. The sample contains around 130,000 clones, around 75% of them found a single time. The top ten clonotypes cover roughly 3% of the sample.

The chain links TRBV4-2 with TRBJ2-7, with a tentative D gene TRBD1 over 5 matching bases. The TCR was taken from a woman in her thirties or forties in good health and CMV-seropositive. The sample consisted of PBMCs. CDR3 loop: CASSQDTGGASYEQYF. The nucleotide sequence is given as TGTGCCAGCAGCCAAGATACAGGTGGGGCCTCCTACGAGCAGTACTTC.